These 28 T cell receptor beta chains were sequenced from one sample in a study of T cells after yellow fever vaccination. MiXCR, applied by TCRdb to the 5' RACE reads, yields one record per CDR3 protein. The repertoire holds roughly 300,000 distinct CDR3 sequences, with 7% to 9% as singletons. Source: PBMCs, taken more than 40 days after the first yellow fever vaccination. The source of these receptors is a man between 18 and 35 years old who received the YFV17D yellow fever vaccine.

This clonotype was observed a handful of times. The J gene is TRBJ2-3, the V gene TRBV20-1; TRBD2 might be the D (5 bases). The CDR3 extends over 15 amino acids. The V gene's germline CDR1 is DFQATT and CDR2 SNEGSKA (reference sequence). V lost 0 bases to trimming and J lost 4 bases, with 14 bases between them. Here the CDR3 DNA reads TGCAGTGCTAGAGATCTTGGAGGCGGCGCAGATACGCAGTATTTT. Translation: CSARDLGGGADTQYF.

The chain recombines TRBV18 with TRBJ2-7; D unresolved. The CDR3 has 14 amino acids. Germline assignment: CDR1 KGHSH and CDR2 LQKENI. The V and J ends lost 2 bases and 0 bases respectively, with 8 bases between them. The CDR3 is CASSPTPSSYEQYV. The CDR3 DNA sequence: TGTGCCAGCTCACCAACTCCGAGCTCCTACGAGCAGTACGTC.

This clonotype was recorded at least ten times. The chain combines TRBV29-1 with TRBJ2-1, with a weak D call TRBD2 (6 bases). The ends were cut back, 8 bases at V and 2 bases at J, with 13 bases in the middle. Per germline, CDR1 SQVTM and CDR2 ANQGSEA. The CDR3 is 13 residues long. The CDR3 loop reads CSFRGEAYNEQFF. For the CDR3, the DNA is TGCAGCTTCCGCGGGGAAGCCTACAATGAGCAGTTCTTC.

The chain couples TRBV9 to TRBJ2-3; D is ambiguous. The CDR3 spans 14 residues. The germline V and J ends were trimmed by 0 bases and 1 base, with 6 bases remaining between them. Germline V gives CDR1 SGDLS, CDR2 YYNGEE. The CDR3 sequence is CASSVDQGTDTQYF. Written as DNA, the CDR3 is TGTGCCAGCAGCGTAGACCAGGGCACAGATACGCAGTATTTT.

The table lists this clonotype with a few counts. J is TRBJ2-1 and V is TRBV19, with 12 bases fitting TRBD2. The germline V gene has CDR1 LNHDA and CDR2 SQIVND (reference sequence). V was clipped by 5 bases and J by 6 bases; unmatched bases: 5. The CDR3 totals 15 residues. The CDR3 nucleotides are TGTGCCAGTAGTGAACTAGCGGGGGGCCCCAATGAGCAGTTCTTC. Encoded protein: CASSELAGGPNEQFF.

The table lists this clonotype with many counts. The gene calls are TRBV12-3 or TRBV12-4 and TRBJ1-4; no clear D gene. Trimming shortened V by 1 base and J by 7 bases, and 7 bases separated the two germline ends. This CDR3 has 13 residues. In nucleotides, the CDR3 is TGTGCCAGCAGTTTAGTCGACGGTGAAAAACTGTTTTTT. Translating it yields CASSLVDGEKLFF.

This clonotype has a handful of counts. This rearrangement joins TRBV7-2 to TRBJ2-6; D is unresolved. Germline assignment: CDR1 SGHTA and CDR2 FQGNSA. CDR3 size: 15 residues. Trimming stripped 1 base from V and 2 bases from J, with 6 bases between. The CDR3 here is CASSLDWAGANVLTF. The CDR3 DNA reads TGTGCCAGCAGCTTAGATTGGGCTGGGGCCAACGTCCTGACTTTC.

This clonotype occurred a few times. V is TRBV7-2 and J is TRBJ2-2; no firm D call. V dropped 4 bases and J dropped 5 bases, with 5 bases sitting between them. Germline V CDR1 and CDR2: SGHTA, FQGNSA. This CDR3 is 12 amino acids long. The CDR3 DNA is TGTGCCAGCAGCTCCTTTACCGGGGAGCTGTTTTTT. Its protein is CASSSFTGELFF.

This clonotype has only a few counts. The gene calls are TRBV12-3 or TRBV12-4 and TRBJ2-3; 12 bases are a match to TRBD2. The CDR3 length is 15 residues. After removal of 2 bases from V and 6 bases from J, the junction contained 3 bases not matched to a gene. CDR3 protein: CASSLTTSGGDTQYF. The CDR3 DNA is TGTGCCAGCAGTTTAACGACTAGCGGGGGCGATACGCAGTATTTT.

The J gene is TRBJ1-1, the V gene TRBV5-6; D ambiguous. This CDR3 has 13 residues. Trimming took 1 base from V and 1 from J, leaving 5 bases between them. CDR1 is SGHDT, CDR2 YYEEEE, per germline. CDR3 nucleotides: TGTGCCAGCAGCTTGTTACCGAACACTGAAGCTTTCTTT. Amino acids: CASSLLPNTEAFF. The variable domain in full, completed from reference TRBV5-6 and TRBJ1-1, reads DAGVTQSPTHLIKTRGQQVTLRCSPKSGHDTVSWYQQALGQGPQFIFQYYEEEERQRGNFPDRFSGHQFPNYSSELNVNALLLGDSALYLCASSLLPNTEAFFGQGTRLTVV.

J is TRBJ2-2 and V is TRBV5-1; D is ambiguous. Germline loops: CDR1 SGHRS, CDR2 YFSETQ. CDR3 length equals 13 residues. V was trimmed by 6 bases and J by 7 bases, leaving 13 bases between them. CDR3 DNA: TGCGCCAGCAAGCAGGCGGCAGGCGGGGAGCTGTTTTTT. It encodes CASKQAAGGELFF.

This clonotype has a handful of counts. The V call is TRBV7-9, the J call TRBJ2-2, with 9 bases lining up with TRBD1. This CDR3 is built from 15 residues. The J segment lost 6 bases and the V segment lost 5 bases, leaving 7 bases of the junction unmatched. The germline V gene encodes CDR1 SEHNR and CDR2 FQNEAQ (reference sequence). This chain's CDR3 is CASSPPTGGSGELFF. CDR3 DNA: TGTGCCAGCAGCCCGCCGACAGGGGGTTCCGGGGAGCTGTTTTTT.

This clonotype was recorded at least ten times. The CDR3 DNA reads TGCGCCAGCAGCACAACCCACCGGGACAGGGACGAGCAGTACTTC. This gives the protein CASSTTHRDRDEQYF. The chain recombines TRBV5-1 with TRBJ2-7; 9 bases agree with TRBD1. CDR3 length equals 15 residues. CDR1 and CDR2 from the germline V gene are SGHRS and YFSETQ. The trim removed 4 bases at V and 5 bases at J, leaving 10 bases unmatched. The full variable domain, in which reference TRBV5-1 and TRBJ2-7 provide the parts outside the CDR3, is KAGVTQTPRYLIKTRGQQVTLSCSPISGHRSVSWYQQTPGQGLQFLFEYFSETQRNKGNFPGRFSGRQFSNSRSEMNVSTLELGDSALYLCASSTTHRDRDEQYFGPGTRLTVT.

This chain joins TRBV29-1 and TRBJ1-5, with D possibly matching TRBD1 (6 bases). V was clipped by 2 bases and J by 6 bases, with 11 bases between them. The CDR3 is made up of 13 amino acids. Germline CDR1 SQVTM, CDR2 ANQGSEA. The CDR3 DNA sequence: TGCAGCGTTGAACGGGGGCCTGGTCAGCCCCAGCATTTT. The encoded protein is CSVERGPGQPQHF. The whole variable domain, filled in from reference TRBV29-1 and TRBJ1-5, reads SAVISQKPSRDICQRGTSLTIQCQVDSQVTMMFWYRQQPGQSLTLIATANQGSEATYESGFVIDKFPISRPNLTFSTLTVSNMSPEDSSIYLCSVERGPGQPQHFGDGTRLSIL.

Here the CDR3 DNA reads TGTGCCATCAGCCGGGACAGGGGAAGAGGCACTGAAGCTTTCTTT. It encodes CAISRDRGRGTEAFF. The chain employs TRBV10-3 and TRBJ1-1, with 10 bases fitting TRBD1. The CDR3 sequence is 15 residues long. The V segment lost 6 bases and the J segment 4 bases; nucleotides outside the gene matches: 8. Germline assignment: CDR1 ENHRY and CDR2 SYGVKD.

There are a few counts of this clonotype. The chain links TRBV12-3 or TRBV12-4 to TRBJ2-7, with D perhaps TRBD2 (6 bases). The CDR3 has 14 residues. V lost 7 bases to trimming and J lost 4 bases, with 17 bases between them. DNA of the CDR3: TGTGCCAGCATGAGGAGGGCAGCAAAGTACGAGCAGTACTTC. Translating it yields CASMRRAAKYEQYF.

V gene TRBV9 combines with J gene TRBJ2-1; D assignment may be TRBD1 or TRBD2 (6 bases each). The ends were cut back, 3 bases at V and 6 bases at J, with 19 bases in the middle. The CDR3 runs to 16 residues. Looked up from germline, CDR1 is SGDLS and CDR2 is YYNGEE. Here the CDR3 reads CASSAPEGVFINEQFF. CDR3 bases: TGTGCCAGCAGCGCCCCGGAGGGGGTATTCATCAATGAGCAGTTCTTC.

This clonotype has only a few counts. The rearrangement joins TRBV5-1 to TRBJ2-7; TRBD2 aligns across 7 bases. With V trimmed by 6 bases and J by 0 bases, 12 bases remained unmatched. This CDR3 has 16 amino acids. Germline lookup yields CDR1 SGHRS and CDR2 YFSETQ. CDR3 DNA sequence: TGCGCCAGCACCCACGGGGCGGGGGAATTCTCCTACGAGCAGTACTTC. It codes for CASTHGAGEFSYEQYF. Full variable domain (outside the CDR3, taken from reference TRBV5-1 and TRBJ2-7): KAGVTQTPRYLIKTRGQQVTLSCSPISGHRSVSWYQQTPGQGLQFLFEYFSETQRNKGNFPGRFSGRQFSNSRSEMNVSTLELGDSALYLCASTHGAGEFSYEQYFGPGTRLTVT.

The sample holds a few counts of this clonotype. The chain links TRBV5-4 to TRBJ1-4; D might be TRBD1 (5 bases). CDR1 and CDR2 from the germline V gene are SGHNT and YYREEE (reference sequence). CDR3 length: 15 residues. Trimming pared 0 bases from V and 5 bases from J, leaving 11 bases between. In nucleotides, the CDR3 is TGTGCCAGCAGCTTGGAGGGGAGAGACAATGAAAAACTGTTTTTT. Its protein product is CASSLEGRDNEKLFF.

A few counts support this clonotype. The genes are TRBV20-1 and TRBJ2-3, with D possibly TRBD2 on 6 matching bases. Trimming pared 6 bases from V and 0 bases from J, leaving 7 bases between. Germline V gives CDR1 DFQATT, CDR2 SNEGSKA (reference sequence). CDR3 length equals 12 residues. CDR3 nucleotides: TGCAGTGCCGGGACTAGCACAGATACGCAGTATTTT. As protein: CSAGTSTDTQYF.

The rearrangement joins TRBV7-8 to TRBJ2-7, with unresolved D. Germline CDR1 reads SGHVS; CDR2 reads FQNEAQ. This CDR3 comprises 15 residues. V lost 0 bases and J 1 base, leaving 10 bases between the germline ends. CDR3: CASSLAGDRSYEQYF. The CDR3 bases are TGTGCCAGCAGCTTAGCAGGCGACCGATCCTACGAGCAGTACTTC.

The rearrangement uses TRBV6-5 and TRBJ1-4; possible D gene TRBD1, 5 bases. Germline-derived CDR1 and CDR2 are MNHEY and SVGAGI. The CDR3 contains 15 residues. Trimming removed 4 bases at V and 8 bases at J, with 17 bases between. The DNA of the CDR3 is TGTGCCAGCAGTTTGGGTGGGGGGGTTTACGAAAAACTGTTTTTT. Translation gives CASSLGGGVYEKLFF.

This clonotype was seen a handful of times. The V gene is TRBV5-1, the J gene TRBJ1-5; TRBD1 is a possible D gene (5 bases). The CDR3 runs 15 residues. V was cut by 6 bases and J by 9 bases, with 22 bases left in between. In germline, CDR1 is SGHRS, CDR2 YFSETQ. CDR3 bases: TGCGCCAGCAAGGAGAGGTGGGGGGTGAGGGGGCCCCAGCATTTT. Its translation: CASKERWGVRGPQHF. Filled out from reference TRBV5-1 and TRBJ1-5, the complete variable domain reads KAGVTQTPRYLIKTRGQQVTLSCSPISGHRSVSWYQQTPGQGLQFLFEYFSETQRNKGNFPGRFSGRQFSNSRSEMNVSTLELGDSALYLCASKERWGVRGPQHFGDGTRLSIL.

This chain links TRBV7-9 with TRBJ2-3, with 10 nucleotides matching TRBD2. J was trimmed by 4 bases and V by 8 bases; bases with no gene match: 9. This CDR3 contains 15 residues. Germline loops: CDR1 SEHNR, CDR2 FQNEAQ (reference sequence). The CDR3 nucleotides are TGTGCCAGCTGGAGCGGGGGGGCTCAAGCAGATACGCAGTATTTT. The encoded protein is CASWSGGAQADTQYF. Full variable domain (rest looked up from reference TRBV7-9 and TRBJ2-3): DTGVSQNPRHKITKRGQNVTFRCDPISEHNRLYWYRQTLGQGPEFLTYFQNEAQLEKSRLLSDRFSAERPKGSFSTLEIQRTEQGDSAMYLCASWSGGAQADTQYFGPGTRLTVL.

V gene TRBV7-2 combines with J gene TRBJ1-6; TRBD1 might be the D (6 bases). CDR3 length equals 14 residues. V was cut by 5 bases and J by 7 bases, with 12 bases left in between. From germline, CDR1 is SGHTA and CDR2 FQGNSA. The CDR3 DNA follows: TGTGCCAGCAGCAGTCCGGGACACAATTCACCCCTCCACTTT. Protein: CASSSPGHNSPLHF.

V and J are TRBV29-1 and TRBJ1-2; perhaps TRBD1 as D (5 bases). The CDR3 has 11 amino acids. The V end lost 7 bases, the J end lost 8 bases, and 14 bases lay between the germline ends. CDR1 is SQVTM and CDR2 is ANQGSEA in the germline V gene. This CDR3 is CSAGGVGGYTF. Written as DNA, the CDR3 is TGCAGCGCCGGGGGGGTGGGAGGCTACACCTTC.

V and J are TRBV19 and TRBJ2-1, with 7 bases aligning to TRBD1. The CDR3 is made up of 16 amino acids. From germline, CDR1 is LNHDA and CDR2 SQIVND (reference sequence). The V gene end was trimmed by 4 bases and the J gene end by 1 base; junction bases not matched to a gene: 7. CDR3 in DNA: TGTGCCAGTAGTACCCCCCGACAGGGTTCCTACAATGAGCAGTTCTTC. Residues: CASSTPRQGSYNEQFF.

This clonotype turned up a few times. The chain uses TRBV29-1 and TRBJ2-3, with 9 bases fitting TRBD2. The CDR3 is made up of 15 amino acids. Germline V gives CDR1 SQVTM, CDR2 ANQGSEA. V dropped 6 bases and J dropped 1; count of bases not matched to a gene: 8. The CDR3 spells CSVEPSGVGTDTQYF. The CDR3 nucleotides are TGCAGCGTGGAACCTAGCGGGGTCGGCACAGATACGCAGTATTTT.